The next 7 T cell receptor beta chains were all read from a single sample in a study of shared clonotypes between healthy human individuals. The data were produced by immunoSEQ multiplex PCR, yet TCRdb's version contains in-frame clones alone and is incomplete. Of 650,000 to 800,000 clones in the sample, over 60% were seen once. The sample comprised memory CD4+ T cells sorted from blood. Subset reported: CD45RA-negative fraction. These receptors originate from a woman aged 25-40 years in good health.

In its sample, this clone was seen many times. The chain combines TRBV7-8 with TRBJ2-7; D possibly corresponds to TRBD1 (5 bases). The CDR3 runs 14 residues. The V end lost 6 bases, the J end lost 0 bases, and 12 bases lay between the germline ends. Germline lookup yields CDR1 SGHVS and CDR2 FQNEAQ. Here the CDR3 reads CASSQPQGSYEQYF. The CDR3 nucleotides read TGTGCCAGCAGTCAGCCTCAGGGCTCCTACGAGCAGTACTTC.

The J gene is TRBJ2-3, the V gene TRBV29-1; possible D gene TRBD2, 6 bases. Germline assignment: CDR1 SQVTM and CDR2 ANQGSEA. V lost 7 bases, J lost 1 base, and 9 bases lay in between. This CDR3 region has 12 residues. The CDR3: CSGRLGTDTQYF. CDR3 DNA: TGCAGCGGAAGACTAGGCACAGATACGCAGTATTTT.

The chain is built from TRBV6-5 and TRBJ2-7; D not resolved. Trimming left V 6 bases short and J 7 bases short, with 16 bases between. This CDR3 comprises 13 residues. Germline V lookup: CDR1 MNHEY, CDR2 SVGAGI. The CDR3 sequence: CASRNHGLGEQYF. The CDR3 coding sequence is TGTGCCAGCAGGAACCACGGGCTGGGGGAGCAGTACTTC.

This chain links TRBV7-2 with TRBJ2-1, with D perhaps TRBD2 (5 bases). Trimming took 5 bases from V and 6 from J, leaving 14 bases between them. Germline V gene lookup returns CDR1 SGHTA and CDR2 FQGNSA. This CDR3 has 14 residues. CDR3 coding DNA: TGTGCCAGCAGCAAATCTGGAGGAATCAATGAGCAGTTCTTC. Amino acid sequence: CASSKSGGINEQFF.

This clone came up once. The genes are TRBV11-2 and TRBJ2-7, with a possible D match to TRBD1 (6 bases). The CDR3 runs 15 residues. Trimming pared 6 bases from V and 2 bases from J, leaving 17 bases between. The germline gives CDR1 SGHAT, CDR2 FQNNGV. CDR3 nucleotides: TGTGCCAGCAGTTCCTACGCGACAGGAGCCTACGAGCAGTACTTC. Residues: CASSSYATGAYEQYF. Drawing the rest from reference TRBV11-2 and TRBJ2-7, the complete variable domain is EAGVAQSPRYKIIEKRQSVAFWCNPISGHATLYWYQQILGQGPKLLIQFQNNGVVDDSQLPKDRFSAERLKGVDSTLKIQPAKLEDSAVYLCASSSYATGAYEQYFGPGTRLTVT.

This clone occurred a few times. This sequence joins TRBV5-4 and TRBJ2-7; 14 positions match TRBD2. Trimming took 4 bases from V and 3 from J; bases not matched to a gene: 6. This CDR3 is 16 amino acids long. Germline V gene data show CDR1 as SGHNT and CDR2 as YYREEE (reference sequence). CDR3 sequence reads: CASSPGLAGDLYEQYF. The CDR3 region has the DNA TGTGCCAGCAGCCCGGGACTAGCGGGAGACCTCTACGAGCAGTACTTC. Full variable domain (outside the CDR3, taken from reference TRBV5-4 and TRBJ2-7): ETGVTQSPTHLIKTRGQQVTLRCSSQSGHNTVSWYQQALGQGPQFIFQYYREEENGRGNFPPRFSGLQFPNYSSELNVNALELDDSALYLCASSPGLAGDLYEQYFGPGTRLTVT.

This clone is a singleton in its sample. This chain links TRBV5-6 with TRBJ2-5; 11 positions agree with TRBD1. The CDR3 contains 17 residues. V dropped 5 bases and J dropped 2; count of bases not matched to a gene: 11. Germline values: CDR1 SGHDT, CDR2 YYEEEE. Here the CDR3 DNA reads TGTGCCAGCAGGCGGGACAGGGGGATCATAGGGCAAGAGACCCAGTACTTC. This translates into CASRRDRGIIGQETQYF. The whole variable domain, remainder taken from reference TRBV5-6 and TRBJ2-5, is DAGVTQSPTHLIKTRGQQVTLRCSPKSGHDTVSWYQQALGQGPQFIFQYYEEEERQRGNFPDRFSGHQFPNYSSELNVNALLLGDSALYLCASRRDRGIIGQETQYFGPGTRLLVL.